The clone carrying this TCR beta chain occurred many times. Its antigen is currently unknown. The record originates from a study of neurological immune-mediated disorders. General study findings and limits: Private repertoires in all groups were suggested by the finding that expanded clones across subjects shared no CDR3 amino acid sequences.

Time point: longitudinal time-point 1 (baseline). PBMCs stored at -80 C, numbering 2 million, were the origin of the unsorted libraries. This CDR3 comprises 18 residues. Trimming took 3 bases from V and 5 from J, leaving 23 bases between them. Each TCR transcript was tagged with a 10-nucleotide random UMI during 5'RACE. From 15-18 subjects, over 170 million TCR-beta sequences were obtained in each sequencing run. Via MiXCR, TCRdb re-called the 5' RACE reads, giving one row per CDR3 protein. This table holds about 71,000 distinct CDR3 sequences, about 10% found once. The sample comprised PBMCs. The chain couples TRBV12-3 or TRBV12-4 to TRBJ2-1; TRBD1 is a possible D gene (5 bases). The clonotype comes from a man under 40 in good health. The CDR3 protein is CASSFMFTTGGRNNEQFF. CDR3 sequence (DNA): TGTGCCAGCAGTTTCATGTTCACTACAGGTGGACGGAACAATGAGCAGTTCTTC.